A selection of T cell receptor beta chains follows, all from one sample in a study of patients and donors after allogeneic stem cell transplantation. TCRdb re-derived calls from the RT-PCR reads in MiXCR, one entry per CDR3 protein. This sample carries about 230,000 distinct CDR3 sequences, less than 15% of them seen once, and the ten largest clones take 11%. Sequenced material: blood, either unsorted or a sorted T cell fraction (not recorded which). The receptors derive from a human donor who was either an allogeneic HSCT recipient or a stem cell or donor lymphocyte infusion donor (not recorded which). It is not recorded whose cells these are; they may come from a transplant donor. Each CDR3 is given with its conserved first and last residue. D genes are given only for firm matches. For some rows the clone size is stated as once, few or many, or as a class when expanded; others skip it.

DNA: TGTGCCACCAGCAGAGATAGGGCCAGCTCCTACAATGAGCAGTTCTTC
CDR3: CATSRDRASSYNEQFF
J: TRBJ2-1
size: few
V: TRBV15
D: NA

DNA: TGTGCCAGCAGTAACCCAGGGGGGGGAGGCAATCAGCCCCAGCATTTT
CDR3: CASSNPGGGGNQPQHF
J: TRBJ1-5
size: few
V: TRBV6-1
D: TRBD1

DNA: TGTGCCAGTAGGGAGACAGGGATGGATTCACCCCTCCACTTT
CDR3: CASRETGMDSPLHF
J: TRBJ1-6
size: NA
V: TRBV19
D: TRBD1

DNA: TGTGCCAGCAGCTTGACAGGGGCGAACACTGAAGTTTTCTTT
CDR3: CASSLTGANTEVFF
J: TRBJ1-1
size: NA
V: TRBV5-6
D: TRBD1

DNA: TGTGCCAGCAGCGTAGCACAGGCCAACTATGGCTACACCTTC
CDR3: CASSVAQANYGYTF
J: TRBJ1-2
size: NA
V: TRBV9
D: NA

DNA: TGCAGTGCTAAGGTGGGGGGTCTCGCCTACGAGCAGTACTTC
CDR3: CSAKVGGLAYEQYF
J: TRBJ2-7
size: NA
V: TRBV20-1
D: NA

DNA: TGTGCCAGCAGCTTAGAAAGGCGAAGGGACGGTGAGCAGTTCTTC
CDR3: CASSLERRRDGEQFF
J: TRBJ2-1
size: NA
V: TRBV7-8
D: NA

DNA: TGTGCCACTCGGGACAGCCAAGAGACCCAGTACTTC
CDR3: CATRDSQETQYF
J: TRBJ2-5
size: once
V: TRBV6-5
D: TRBD1

DNA: TGTGCCAGCAGATACAGGGGATCGAACACTGAAGCTTTCTTT
CDR3: CASRYRGSNTEAFF
J: TRBJ1-1
size: NA
V: TRBV6-5
D: TRBD1

DNA: TGCGCCAGCAGCTTGGAAGCCCCCGGCACTGAAGCTTTCTTT
CDR3: CASSLEAPGTEAFF
J: TRBJ1-1
size: many
V: TRBV5-1
D: NA

DNA: TGTGCCAGCAGCTTGGGGGGGAATATTTCACCCCTCCACTTT
CDR3: CASSLGGNISPLHF
J: TRBJ1-6
size: NA
V: TRBV5-4
D: NA

DNA: TGTGCCACCCGGACAGGGGCTGGAAACACCATATATTTT
CDR3: CATRTGAGNTIYF
J: TRBJ1-3
size: NA
V: TRBV15
D: TRBD1

DNA: TGTGCCAGCAGTTACTTGCCCGGGGCCGGCAAAAACATTCAGTACTTC
CDR3: CASSYLPGAGKNIQYF
J: TRBJ2-4
size: NA
V: TRBV6-5
D: NA

DNA: TGTGCCAGCAGTGAAGTGGGCGGCGTCTTCTCGGGAAACACCATATATTTT
CDR3: CASSEVGGVFSGNTIYF
J: TRBJ1-3
size: NA
V: TRBV6-1
D: NA

DNA: TGTGCCAGCCACCGTGGGGGGACCCAGTACTTC
CDR3: CASHRGGTQYF
J: TRBJ2-5
size: NA
V: TRBV12-3/TRBV12-4
D: NA

DNA: TGTGCCAGCAGCTCACAAACTCAGGGGGCTCATCAGCCCCAGCATTTT
CDR3: CASSSQTQGAHQPQHF
J: TRBJ1-5
size: NA
V: TRBV7-2
D: TRBD1

DNA: TGTGCCTCTGAACGGGGGACAGGGGGGTACGAGCAGTACTTC
CDR3: CASERGTGGYEQYF
J: TRBJ2-7
size: NA
V: TRBV30
D: TRBD1

DNA: TGTGCCAGCAGCTCCGACAGTTTCTCCTACGAGCAGTACTTC
CDR3: CASSSDSFSYEQYF
J: TRBJ2-7
size: few
V: TRBV7-9
D: NA

DNA: TGCGCCAGCAGCCCCGGGACTAGCAACACCGGGGAGCTGTTTTTT
CDR3: CASSPGTSNTGELFF
J: TRBJ2-2
size: few
V: TRBV5-1
D: TRBD2

DNA: TGTGCCAGCAGCCAACTCTTACAGGGATCTGAAGCTTTCTTT
CDR3: CASSQLLQGSEAFF
J: TRBJ1-1
size: many
V: TRBV3-1
D: NA

DNA: TGTGCCACTGCAGTAAAGGATACGCAGTATTTT
CDR3: CATAVKDTQYF
J: TRBJ2-3
size: NA
V: TRBV12-3/TRBV12-4
D: NA

DNA: TGCGCCAGCAGCTTGGGGGCTAGCGGGAGCCATGAGCAGTTCTTC
CDR3: CASSLGASGSHEQFF
J: TRBJ2-1
size: NA
V: TRBV5-1
D: TRBD2

DNA: TGTGCCAGCAGCTTAGAGGGCACCCTCTATGGCTACACCTTC
CDR3: CASSLEGTLYGYTF
J: TRBJ1-2
size: few
V: TRBV7-8
D: NA

DNA: TGTGCCAGCACCTTGACAGGGGGCCGAACTGAAGCTTTCTTT
CDR3: CASTLTGGRTEAFF
J: TRBJ1-1
size: few
V: TRBV12-3/TRBV12-4
D: TRBD1

DNA: TGTGCCAGCAGCGATCGACAGGGGGACTCTGGAAACACCATATATTTT
CDR3: CASSDRQGDSGNTIYF
J: TRBJ1-3
size: NA
V: TRBV7-2
D: TRBD1

DNA: TGCAGCGTTGGGGGATCCTCCCCTGGAAACACCATATATTTT
CDR3: CSVGGSSPGNTIYF
J: TRBJ1-3
size: NA
V: TRBV29-1
D: NA

DNA: TGTGCCAGCAGTAGGGACAGGGACAGGACACCCCTCCACTTT
CDR3: CASSRDRDRTPLHF
J: TRBJ1-6
size: NA
V: TRBV7-3
D: TRBD1

DNA: TGTGCCAGCAGTCCTACAGGGGGCTCCTACAATGAGCAGTTCTTC
CDR3: CASSPTGGSYNEQFF
J: TRBJ2-1
size: many
V: TRBV12-3/TRBV12-4
D: TRBD1

DNA: TGCAGCGTTGGGGCAGGAAACTACGAGCAGTACTTC
CDR3: CSVGAGNYEQYF
J: TRBJ2-7
size: many
V: TRBV29-1
D: NA

DNA: TGTGCCAGCAGTTTAGCGCAGGGTACCCAGCATTTT
CDR3: CASSLAQGTQHF
J: TRBJ1-5
size: NA
V: TRBV12-3/TRBV12-4
D: NA

DNA: TGTGCCAGCAGTCGGACTAGCGGGATTGCCGGGGAGCTGTTTTTT
CDR3: CASSRTSGIAGELFF
J: TRBJ2-2
size: NA
V: TRBV27
D: TRBD2

DNA: TGTGCCAGCAGTGAATATTCATTAGGACAGGGGGCCGGGGAGCTGTTTTTT
CDR3: CASSEYSLGQGAGELFF
J: TRBJ2-2
size: NA
V: TRBV25-1
D: TRBD1

DNA: TGTGCCAGCAGTTTAGGACTAGCGGGAGGGCCGGGGAACAATGAGCAGTTCTTC
CDR3: CASSLGLAGGPGNNEQFF
J: TRBJ2-1
size: NA
V: TRBV6-5
D: TRBD2